One sample yielded the 15 T cell receptor beta chains listed below, sequenced in a study of CXCR3-negative and CXCR3-positive naive CD8 T cells. The study made its TRB cDNA libraries by 5' RACE, adding UMI labels. TCRdb reprocessed the 5' RACE reads, keeping one entry per CDR3 protein, no DNA. This listing includes over 100,000 distinct CDR3 sequences. Sequencing was carried out using naive CXCR3- CD8+ T cells from blood. Sample subset: CD45RO-CCR7+CD27+CD95- naive CD8+ T cells lacking CXCR3 (TNR3-). The origin of the receptors is a human donor in good health. Some clones in this sample may be carry-over from other donors' samples.

The chain carries TRBV4-1 and TRBJ1-1; the D call of TRBD1 rests on TCRdb alone, since no DNA is present to check it. This CDR3 comprises 17 residues. Germline V gene sequence: CDR1 MGHRA, CDR2 YSYEKL. CDR3 residues: CASSHSYGTFLNTEAFF.

The chain recombines TRBV5-1 with TRBJ2-5; TCRdb lists TRBD1, though no DNA is available to test this call. Per the germline V gene, CDR1 is SGHRS and CDR2 is YFSETQ. The CDR3 runs 15 residues. The CDR3 here is CASSKRGDREETQYF.

This chain uses TRBV2 with TRBJ2-6; without DNA, the TCRdb call of TRBD1 cannot be checked. The CDR3 spans 16 residues. The V gene's germline CDR1 is SNHLY and CDR2 FYNNEI. The CDR3 here is CASTGTVNLVANVLTF.

This sequence joins TRBV12-5 and TRBJ1-5; as DNA is missing, the TRBD1 call by TCRdb cannot be tested. Germline loops: CDR1 LGHNT, CDR2 FRNRAP. The CDR3 is made up of 16 amino acids. CDR3 sequence: CASGSLGGGSNQPQHF.

This rearrangement joins TRBV20-1 to TRBJ2-3; TCRdb calls TRBD2, which cannot be checked without DNA. Germline CDR1 and CDR2: DFQATT and SNEGSKA (reference sequence). This CDR3 is built from 14 residues. CDR3 region: CSAGGLADTDTQYF.

The chain recombines TRBV7-6 with TRBJ2-1; TCRdb indicates TRBD1, and absent DNA this call remains unverified. Germline-derived CDR1 and CDR2 are SGHVS and FNYEAQ. The CDR3 contains 20 residues. CDR3: CASSLTSPLDMAGEGNEQFF.

The chain is built from TRBV20-1 and TRBJ2-7; TCRdb indicates TRBD1, and absent DNA this call remains unverified. Germline CDR1 and CDR2: DFQATT and SNEGSKA (reference sequence). The CDR3 loop spans 15 amino acids. This CDR3 is CSARAPGAPTYEQYF.

The chain uses TRBV12-3 or TRBV12-4 and TRBJ2-2; TCRdb picks TRBD2, but there is no DNA to check that call. CDR3 length: 13 amino acids. The CDR3 loop reads CASSPGGAVELFF.

The chain employs TRBV7-9 and TRBJ2-3; lacking DNA, the TRBD1 call made by TCRdb goes unchecked. Germline assignment: CDR1 SEHNR and CDR2 FQNEAQ (reference sequence). The CDR3 extends over 15 amino acids. This CDR3 is CASSGTGVRTDTQYF.

The V call is TRBV29-1, the J call TRBJ2-2. Germline V gene data show CDR1 as SQVTM and CDR2 as ANQGSEA. The CDR3 sequence is 15 residues long. CDR3 residues: CSVEGGSSNTGELFF.

The chain carries TRBV10-3 and TRBJ2-7; TCRdb outputs TRBD1, but without DNA this stays unchecked. Germline loops: CDR1 ENHRY, CDR2 SYGVKD. This CDR3 spans 13 amino acids. The CDR3 sequence is CAISPPGTYEQYF.

The chain is built from TRBV7-9 and TRBJ1-2. There are 14 residues in the CDR3. In germline, CDR1 is SEHNR, CDR2 FQNEAQ (reference sequence). Here the CDR3 reads CASSLEVANYGYTF.

The chain is built from TRBV4-3 and TRBJ2-7; TCRdb outputs TRBD2, but without DNA this stays unchecked. Germline V gene sequence: CDR1 LGHNA, CDR2 YSLEER. The CDR3 runs 16 residues. This chain's CDR3 is CASSQDSGTARYEQYF.

The gene calls are TRBV7-9 and TRBJ2-3. Germline lookup yields CDR1 SEHNR and CDR2 FQNEAQ (reference sequence). The CDR3 loop spans 15 amino acids. CDR3 loop: CASSLGGWEGVAQYF.

This chain joins TRBV28 and TRBJ1-1. The CDR3 extends over 11 amino acids. Germline CDR1 is MDHEN and CDR2 is SYDVKM. The CDR3 is CASSLSAEAFF.